A single sample gave rise to the 5 T cell receptor beta chains below, sequenced in a study of blood T cell repertoires in COVID-19. Data came from immunoSEQ multiplex PCR; TCRdb stores just in-frame clones and leaves some out. The sample includes 140,000 to 150,000 clones, 82% seen only once; the top ten take over 12%. Source material: peripheral blood. Every receptor here comes from a human donor with acute or convalescent COVID-19. The donor label of this sample is uncertain.

The gene calls are TRBV25-1 and TRBJ1-5; TRBD1 aligns across 7 bases. Trimming took 4 bases from V and 6 from J; bases not matched to a gene: 9. The CDR3 has 15 residues. Looked up from germline, CDR1 is MGHDK and CDR2 is SYGVNS. This chain's CDR3 is CASSGQGRDGQPQHF. CDR3 bases: TGTGCCAGCAGTGGACAGGGAAGGGACGGTCAGCCCCAGCATTTT.

V is TRBV5-1 and J is TRBJ1-1; 10 bases match TRBD1. Per germline, CDR1 SGHRS and CDR2 YFSETQ. V dropped 4 bases and J dropped 5; count of bases not matched to a gene: 8. The CDR3 is made up of 15 amino acids. In DNA, the CDR3 is TGCGCCAGCAGCCCCAGGACAGGGGGAGGAACTGAAGCTTTCTTT. Translating gives CASSPRTGGGTEAFF. The variable domain in full, completed from reference TRBV5-1 and TRBJ1-1, reads KAGVTQTPRYLIKTRGQQVTLSCSPISGHRSVSWYQQTPGQGLQFLFEYFSETQRNKGNFPGRFSGRQFSNSRSEMNVSTLELGDSALYLCASSPRTGGGTEAFFGQGTRLTVV.

The V call is TRBV9, the J call TRBJ2-1; unclear D gene. This CDR3 has 13 residues. The V and J ends lost 5 bases and 5 bases respectively, with 11 bases between them. Germline V lookup: CDR1 SGDLS, CDR2 YYNGEE. CDR3 residues: CASSSSFDNEQFF. The CDR3, as DNA: TGTGCCAGCAGTTCTAGTTTTGACAATGAGCAGTTCTTC.

V is TRBV7-2 and J is TRBJ1-2; D uncertain. Trimming pared 2 bases from V and 0 bases from J, leaving 10 bases between. CDR3 length: 15 amino acids. The germline V gene has CDR1 SGHTA and CDR2 FQGNSA. The CDR3: CASSLLGTANYGYTF. For the CDR3, the DNA is TGTGCCAGCAGCTTATTGGGCACAGCTAACTATGGCTACACCTTC.

The rearrangement uses TRBV29-1 and TRBJ2-7; D not certain. Between the trimmed V and J ends, which lost 6 bases and 6 bases, there was a span of 15 bases. CDR1 and CDR2 (germline): SQVTM, ANQGSEA. The CDR3 is made up of 12 amino acids. CDR3 in amino acids: CSVTPVRGEQYF. In DNA form, the CDR3 reads TGCAGCGTCACTCCGGTCCGAGGCGAGCAGTACTTC.